This T cell receptor beta chain is from a study of Ad26.COV2.S vaccination and SARS-CoV-2 variants. Across the study: The donor participated in the COV1001 trial, in its Ad26.COV2.S arm.

This clone was counted at least ten times. Its antigen is undetermined. Findings of the study overall: Non-spike TCR breadth did not differ much between vaccine and placebo recipients.

Profiled with immunoSEQ multiplex PCR; TCRdb holds only in-frame clones, not every one. The repertoire holds 300,000 to 350,000 clones, approximately 80% seen once, with 2.1% in the top ten. V lost 3 bases and J lost 9, with 15 bases in between. Germline CDR1 is SGHTS and CDR2 is YDEGEE. This CDR3 is built from 13 residues. Treatment given: around 19 received Ad26.COV2.S at low or high dose, single or two shots; several received placebo; per-sample allocation not given. Sampling occurred on day 63 after the first vaccine or placebo injection. Ad26.COV2.S expressed prefusion-stabilized spike from the original Wuhan strain.

This TCR derives from a person aged 18-65 years who received the Ad26.COV2.S COVID-19 vaccine or a placebo. The sample was peripheral blood, taken in a trial of Ad26.COV2.S vaccine versus placebo. This rearrangement joins TRBV5-8 to TRBJ1-1; unclear D gene. The CDR3 loop is CASSYSGSWKAFF. CDR3 DNA sequence: TGTGCCAGCAGCTACTCAGGAAGTTGGAAAGCTTTCTTT.